Below, 32 T cell receptor beta chains from the same sample are listed, as sequenced in a study of T cell clonality in common variable immunodeficiency. The table came from immunoSEQ multiplex PCR; TCRdb's copy has only in-frame clones and leaves some out. The sample contains approximately 44,000 clones, none occurring once; 8.5% to 12% lies in the top ten. Sequencing was performed on peripheral blood mononuclear cells. All receptors come from a person aged 18-69 years in good health.

At least ten counts were recorded for this clone. The read terminates 3 residues before the CDR3 end, so the remaining end is supplied by the germline J gene. The chain carries TRBV29-1 and TRBJ2-3; 7 bases line up with TRBD2. V lost 1 base, J lost 7 bases, and 8 bases stayed unmatched. The CDR3 is made up of 14 amino acids. CDR1 and CDR2 (germline): SQVTM, ANQGSEA. CDR3 DNA, as far as it was read: TGCAGCGTTGAAGGTAGTAGCGGGTTAAATACG. Protein sequence: CSVEGSSGLNT. Given in full, the CDR3 is CSVEGSSGLNTQYF.

This clone was recorded many times. The sequenced fragment ends 3 residues before the CDR3 boundary, so the rest is inferred from the germline J gene. The chain employs TRBV6-2 or TRBV6-3 and TRBJ1-6; D remains unclear. This CDR3 has 13 amino acids. The germline CDR1 and CDR2 sequences are MNHEY and SVGEGT. Trimming took 6 bases from V and 7 from J, leaving 10 bases between them. The CDR3 bases that were read are TGTGCCAGCAGGCCCTCAGGAAATTCACCC. Encoded protein: CASRPSGNSP. The CDR3, in full, reads CASRPSGNSPLHF.

Many counts were recorded for this clone. The DNA ends 3 residues before the CDR3 does, and the rest of the CDR3 is filled in from the germline J gene. V and J are TRBV6-4 and TRBJ2-3; 7 bases fit TRBD1. Trimming removed 4 bases from V and 3 bases from J; junction bases left unmatched: 1. The CDR3 runs 13 residues. Germline V gives CDR1 MRHNA, CDR2 SNTAGT. The sequenced part of the CDR3 DNA is TGTGCCAGCAGTGGCAGGGGGACAGATACG. Encoded protein: CASSGRGTDT. The whole CDR3 region reads CASSGRGTDTQYF.

This clone was recorded many times. The CDR3 is cut off 3 residues early in the read; its end comes from the germline J gene. V usage is TRBV10-3 and J usage is TRBJ2-1; TRBD2 matches at 10 bases. CDR1 is ENHRY, CDR2 SYGVKD, per germline. Unmatched junction bases numbered 6, after V lost 4 bases and J lost 6 bases. This CDR3 region has 15 residues. The sequenced part of the CDR3 DNA is TGTGCCATCAGTGGGGGACTAGCGTTTTTCAATGAG. The encoded protein is CAISGGLAFFNE. The whole CDR3 reads CAISGGLAFFNEQFF.

This clone has ten or more counts. The observed sequence ends 3 residues before the CDR3 terminus, with the missing tail filled in from the germline J gene. The chain combines TRBV5-1 with TRBJ1-5, with 7 bases identical to TRBD1. Germline loops: CDR1 SGHRS, CDR2 YFSETQ. The CDR3 totals 17 residues. Trimming took 7 bases from V and 4 from J; bases not matched to a gene: 17. CDR3 in amino acids: CASAEPTGFIRNQPQHF. CDR3 DNA (partial): TGCGCCAGCGCGGAACCGACAGGGTTTATTAGGAATCAGCCC.

This clone has a count of ten or more. The part of the CDR3 DNA that was read is TGTGCCAGCAGTCGTCGCGGACAGCCCCCCTACAATGAG. Protein: CASSRRGQPPYNE. The full CDR3 is CASSRRGQPPYNEQFF. J is TRBJ2-1 and V is TRBV6-2 or TRBV6-3; D perhaps matches TRBD1 (6 bases). The CDR3 is cut off 3 residues early in the read; its end comes from the germline J gene. Germline V gene lookup returns CDR1 MNHEY and CDR2 SVGEGT. CDR3 length equals 16 residues. Trimming shortened V by 5 bases and J by 2 bases, and 16 bases separated the two germline ends.

On this clone itself: The read finishes 3 residues shy of the CDR3 end, and the germline J gene is used to complete it. The chain links TRBV7-2 to TRBJ2-4; no clear D gene. The CDR3 consists of 14 residues. Germline V gene lookup returns CDR1 SGHTA and CDR2 FQGNSA. The sequenced part of the CDR3 DNA is TGTGCCAGCAGCTTAAACGCCAGAAACTATGGT. Amino acid sequence: CASSLNARNYG. In full, the CDR3 is CASSLNARNYGQYF.

This clone was recorded at least ten times. The read falls 3 residues short of the CDR3 end, and the missing part is taken from the germline J gene. This chain connects TRBV5-1 to TRBJ1-2; D gene unclear. Looked up from germline, CDR1 is SGHRS and CDR2 is YFSETQ. V was shortened by 0 bases and J by 6 bases, with 6 bases between the two germline ends. The CDR3 contains 12 residues. Incomplete CDR3 DNA: TGCGCCAGCAGCTTGGATAAGGATGGC. This encodes CASSLDKDG. The whole CDR3 sequence reads CASSLDKDGYTF.

The sample holds many counts of this clone. The observed sequence ends 3 residues before the CDR3 terminus, with the missing tail filled in from the germline J gene. The gene calls are TRBV5-1 and TRBJ2-5; 10 nucleotides align to TRBD1. Germline values: CDR1 SGHRS, CDR2 YFSETQ. This CDR3 spans 15 amino acids. V gave up 4 bases and J gave up 3 bases; unmatched junction bases: 6. CDR3 bases read: TGCGCCAGCAGCCCAACCGGGACAGGGGAAGAGACC. Translation gives CASSPTGTGEET. The whole CDR3 is CASSPTGTGEETQYF.

This clone was detected ten times or more. The junction departs from the called germline gene at one end, perhaps through a read error. Partial CDR3 DNA: TGCGCCAGCAGCCCCCGGGGACAGGCCTATGGGGAGACC. It encodes CASSPRGQAYGET. The whole CDR3 reads CASSPRGQAYGETQYF. This chain uses TRBV4-2 with TRBJ2-5; 8 bases fit TRBD1. The read finishes 3 residues shy of the CDR3 end, and the germline J gene is used to complete it. The germline CDR1 and CDR2 sequences are LGHNA and YNFKEQ. CDR3 length: 16 amino acids.

This clone was observed many times. The missing CDR3 end, 3 residues past where the read stops, is filled in from the germline J gene. The V call is TRBV19, the J call TRBJ1-2; 9 bases map to TRBD1. CDR3 length equals 17 residues. Trimming removed 7 bases from V and 0 bases from J; junction bases left unmatched: 12. Germline V gives CDR1 LNHDA, CDR2 SQIVND (reference sequence). The CDR3 sequence: CASTKAGQGTTNYGYTF. The covered CDR3 bases are TGTGCCAGTACCAAGGCGGGACAGGGCACAACTAACTATGGC.

At least ten counts were recorded for this clone. Partial CDR3 DNA: TGTGCCAGCAGTGACTCGACAAACTCTGGGGCCAACGTC. It is translated as CASSDSTNSGANV. The complete CDR3 sequence is CASSDSTNSGANVLTF. The chain links TRBV6-4 to TRBJ2-6; no definite D call. The read terminates 3 residues before the CDR3 end, so the remaining end is supplied by the germline J gene. With 0 bases removed from V and 0 bases from J, the gap between germline ends came to 6 bases. The germline gives CDR1 MRHNA, CDR2 SNTAGT. The CDR3 sequence is 16 residues long.

This clone was seen at least ten times. The CDR3 end is not reached by the read, which stops 3 residues before it; the germline J gene fills it in. The chain recombines TRBV10-3 with TRBJ2-7; 8 bases are shared with TRBD1. With V trimmed by 3 bases and J by 3 bases, 13 bases remained unmatched. Germline V CDR1 and CDR2: ENHRY, SYGVKD. The CDR3 totals 17 residues. The CDR3 reads CAISDPDRDRLYYEQYF. The sequenced part of the CDR3 DNA is TGTGCCATCAGTGACCCTGATCGGGACAGGTTGTACTACGAG.

The table lists this clone with many counts. With the read ending 3 residues before the CDR3 end, the germline J gene is used to fill in that end. The rearrangement links TRBV29-1 to TRBJ2-7; the D gene is possibly TRBD1 (6 bases). This CDR3 has 12 amino acids. The germline V gene encodes CDR1 SQVTM and CDR2 ANQGSEA. V was clipped by 7 bases and J by 1 base, with 11 bases between them. CDR3 DNA (partial): TGCAGCGGAACGGACAGATCCTACGAG. It codes for CSGTDRSYE. The entire CDR3 sequence reads CSGTDRSYEQYF.

This clone was observed a handful of times. The read terminates 3 residues before the CDR3 end, so the remaining end is supplied by the germline J gene. The chain has TRBV20-1 and TRBJ2-3; 11 bases are shared with TRBD2. This CDR3 is 15 amino acids long. The trim removed 6 bases at V and 2 bases at J, leaving 7 bases unmatched. Germline V gene data show CDR1 as DFQATT and CDR2 as SNEGSKA (reference sequence). Partial CDR3 DNA: TGCAGTGCAAACCCGGGACTAGCGGACACAGATACG. Translating gives CSANPGLADTDT. The full CDR3 is CSANPGLADTDTQYF.

This clone was observed at least ten times. This sample includes further DNA sequences coding for the same CDR3. The CDR3 region is CASSQSQVNTEAFF. Partial CDR3 DNA: TGCGCCAGCAGCCAATCGCAGGTGAACACTGAA. The rearrangement joins TRBV5-1 to TRBJ1-1, with D unresolved. From the germline J gene comes the end of the CDR3, since the read stops 3 residues before it. CDR3 size: 14 residues. Germline CDR1 and CDR2: SGHRS and YFSETQ. Deletions cut 4 bases from V and 0 bases from J, with 10 bases between.

This clone has at least ten counts. The read terminates 3 residues before the CDR3 end, so the remaining end is supplied by the germline J gene. The chain carries TRBV19 and TRBJ2-2; 9 bases are a match to TRBD1. Germline assignment: CDR1 LNHDA and CDR2 SQIVND (reference sequence). With 0 bases clipped from V and 4 bases from J, the junction kept 3 bases outside the gene matches. CDR3 length equals 16 residues. CDR3 amino acids: CASSIEGQGSTGELFF. The sequenced CDR3 bases are TGTGCCAGTAGTATAGAGGGACAGGGAAGCACCGGGGAG. The entire variable domain, with the rest obtained from reference TRBV19 and TRBJ2-2, is as follows: DGGITQSPKYLFRKEGQNVTLSCEQNLNHDAMYWYRQDPGQGLRLIYYSQIVNDFQKGDIAEGYSVSREKKESFPLTVTSAQKNPTAFYLCASSIEGQGSTGELFFGEGSRLTVL.

This clone has at least ten counts. The read ends 3 residues before the CDR3 terminus; that terminus is restored from the germline J gene. V gene TRBV5-5 combines with J gene TRBJ1-1; 9 bases fit TRBD1. This CDR3 is 14 amino acids long. Germline V gene sequence: CDR1 SGHKS, CDR2 YYEKEE (reference sequence). Trimming removed 4 bases from V and 7 bases from J; junction bases left unmatched: 8. CDR3 protein: CASSGMGQGGEAFF. The DNA read from the CDR3 is TGTGCCAGCAGCGGGATGGGACAGGGTGGTGAA.

This clone was seen at least ten times. The CDR3 end falls 3 residues outside the read, so it is completed with the germline J gene. V is TRBV15 and J is TRBJ2-2, with D unresolved. The CDR3 loop spans 13 amino acids. From germline, CDR1 is LNHNV and CDR2 YYDKDF (reference sequence). Trimming removed 0 bases from V and 7 bases from J, with 6 bases in between. The CDR3 bases that were read are TGTGCCACCAGCAGAGATAAGGGCGGGGAG. Translating it yields CATSRDKGGE. The entire CDR3 protein is CATSRDKGGELFF.

This clone was observed at least ten times. The read terminates 3 residues before the CDR3 end, so the remaining end is supplied by the germline J gene. V is TRBV11-2 and J is TRBJ2-2, with 8 bases identical to TRBD2. The CDR3 is 14 amino acids. Trimming at V came to 10 bases and at J to 2 bases, leaving 6 bases not matched to a gene. The germline gives CDR1 SGHAT, CDR2 FQNNGV. CDR3 region: CATIAGINTGELFF. The CDR3 DNA, read in part, is TGTGCCACCATAGCGGGAATAAACACCGGGGAG.

Worth noting for this clone: The read ends 3 residues early relative to the CDR3; the germline J gene fills the gap. The chain carries TRBV2 and TRBJ2-7; 9 positions match TRBD1. CDR1 and CDR2 (germline): SNHLY, FYNNEI. Germline trimming cut 7 bases from V and 4 bases from J; bases unmatched to any gene: 11. CDR3 length: 15 amino acids. The CDR3 bases that were read are TGTGCCAGCATCGCCGGACAGGGGTCTTCTTACGAG. Translation: CASIAGQGSSYE. In full, the CDR3 reads CASIAGQGSSYEQYF.

This clone was detected ten times or more. The CDR3 end falls 3 residues outside the read, so it is completed with the germline J gene. J is TRBJ1-2 and V is TRBV7-9; no clear D. Trimming took off 6 bases at V and 5 bases at J, with 16 bases between the two ends. This CDR3 spans 14 amino acids. Germline V gives CDR1 SEHNR, CDR2 FQNEAQ (reference sequence). Incomplete CDR3 DNA: TGTGCCAGCAGGGAGATTGGAAGCGCGTATGGC. Translation: CASREIGSAYG. The entire CDR3 reads CASREIGSAYGYTF.

This clone came up many times. The CDR3 extends 3 residues past the end of the read, so its final part is completed from the germline J gene. This chain connects TRBV5-1 to TRBJ1-1; TRBD1 is a possible D gene (6 bases). Trimming took off 3 bases at V and 6 bases at J, with 21 bases between the two ends. The CDR3 has 16 amino acids. Germline CDR1 SGHRS, CDR2 YFSETQ. Partial CDR3 DNA: TGCGCCAGCAGCTCGTTAGGGGGAGTCGGTTATGCTGAA. Translating gives CASSSLGGVGYAE. The full-length CDR3 reads as CASSSLGGVGYAEAFF.

This clone was observed many times. Read sequence stops 3 residues before the CDR3 end, and the germline J gene provides the missing end. The V call is TRBV6-4, the J call TRBJ2-1; TRBD2 aligns across 8 bases. This CDR3 comprises 16 residues. Losses at the gene ends were 0 bases for V and 6 bases for J; bases not matched to a gene: 7. Germline CDR1 MRHNA, CDR2 SNTAGT. CDR3 sequence: CASSDSGSGDLNEQFF. CDR3 DNA (partial): TGTGCCAGCAGTGACTCGGGTAGCGGGGATCTCAATGAG.

Many counts were recorded for this clone. The read terminates 3 residues ahead of where the CDR3 ends, so the germline J gene completes it. The chain employs TRBV5-1 and TRBJ2-7, with TRBD2 matching 10 bases. The V segment lost 3 bases and the J segment 3 bases; nucleotides outside the gene matches: 9. The germline V gene encodes CDR1 SGHRS and CDR2 YFSETQ. The CDR3 extends over 16 amino acids. Incomplete CDR3 DNA: TGCGCCAGCAGCTCAATCTCCCGGACTAGCGGCTACGAG. Protein product: CASSSISRTSGYE. The full CDR3 is CASSSISRTSGYEQYF.

This clone has a count of ten or more. The CDR3 is cut off 3 residues early in the read; its end comes from the germline J gene. The chain carries TRBV20-1 and TRBJ2-7, with TRBD1 identical over 7 bases. Germline lookup yields CDR1 DFQATT and CDR2 SNEGSKA (reference sequence). J lost 6 bases, V lost 6 bases, and 8 bases had no gene match. This CDR3 comprises 12 residues. CDR3 in amino acids: CSALGTDLEQYF. The sequenced part of the CDR3 DNA is TGCAGTGCCCTGGGGACAGACCTCGAG.

This clone showed up many times. Read coverage stops 3 residues before the CDR3 terminus; the germline J gene supplies the remainder. V gene TRBV4-2 combines with J gene TRBJ2-5; D is possibly TRBD2 (6 bases). Trimming cost V 3 bases and J 3 bases, with 8 bases left between them. The CDR3 is 13 residues long. Germline V gene sequence: CDR1 LGHNA, CDR2 YNFKEQ. CDR3 bases read: TGTGCCAGCAGCCAGGCGGGGAAAGAGACC. As protein: CASSQAGKET. The entire CDR3 protein reads CASSQAGKETQYF.

Many counts were recorded for this clone. The read comes to an end 3 residues before the CDR3 does, leaving the germline J gene to fill in the end. The rearrangement uses TRBV19 and TRBJ1-4; no firm D call. The CDR3 totals 17 residues. Germline CDR1 and CDR2: LNHDA and SQIVND (reference sequence). The V end was cut by 6 bases, the J end by 0 bases, with 17 bases between. This CDR3 is CASSPRRQSATNEKLFF. The part of the CDR3 DNA that was read is TGTGCCAGTAGCCCCCGAAGACAATCTGCAACTAATGAAAAA.

This clone appeared many times. Read data end 3 residues before the CDR3 end; the end is taken from the germline J gene. The V gene is TRBV6-2 or TRBV6-3, the J gene TRBJ1-5; 8 positions match TRBD1. Germline CDR1 is MNHEY and CDR2 is SVGEGT. After removal of 2 bases from V and 6 bases from J, the junction contained 6 bases not matched to a gene. This CDR3 comprises 15 residues. The CDR3 loop reads CASSYLQGGTQPQHF. The part of the CDR3 DNA that was read is TGTGCCAGCAGTTACCTACAGGGGGGGACTCAGCCC.

This clone was counted at least ten times. Read coverage stops 3 residues before the CDR3 terminus; the germline J gene supplies the remainder. The chain recombines TRBV5-4 with TRBJ2-7; weak D call: TRBD1 (6 bases). CDR3 length equals 14 residues. The V gene lost 4 bases and the J gene lost 6 bases, with 17 bases spanning the gap. Germline CDR1 reads SGHNT; CDR2 reads YYREEE (reference sequence). CDR3 DNA (partial): TGTGCCAGCAGCGTCCGGGACACCGCGTCCGAG. Residues: CASSVRDTASE. The entire CDR3 reads CASSVRDTASEQYF.

This clone was found many times. The read falls 3 residues short of the CDR3 end, and the missing part is taken from the germline J gene. This chain uses TRBV3-1 (or the pseudogene TRBV3-2) with TRBJ2-7; 7 bases fit TRBD1. V lost 1 base and J lost 2; bases outside the gene matches: 8. CDR3 length: 16 residues. CDR1 is LGHDT, CDR2 YNNKEL, per germline (reference sequence). CDR3 DNA (partial): TGTGCCAGCAGCCAAGTCTGGCAGGGGGACCCCTACGAG. Its protein product is CASSQVWQGDPYE. The full CDR3 is CASSQVWQGDPYEQYF.

This clone was picked up many times. The missing CDR3 end, 3 residues past where the read stops, is filled in from the germline J gene. The chain combines TRBV2 with TRBJ2-5, with D possibly matching TRBD2 (7 bases). The CDR3 contains 15 residues. The germline CDR1 and CDR2 sequences are SNHLY and FYNNEI. V was pared by 8 bases and J by 3 bases, with 19 bases between. CDR3 amino acids: CASAYFRGGEETQYF. Partial CDR3 DNA: TGTGCCAGCGCCTATTTTAGGGGGGGGGAAGAGACC.